These 20 T cell receptor beta chains originate from one sample sequenced in a study of high-grade serous ovarian cancer treatment subgroups. The tumor samples were collected prior to definitive surgery or chemotherapy. Repertoires were generated with immunoSEQ multiplex PCR, while TCRdb's copy carries only in-frame clones and drops some. The sample lists more than 8,000 clones; approximately 70% were seen once. What was sequenced was tumor tissue. Receptors originate from a human donor with high-grade serous ovarian cancer.

This clone occurred a few times. This chain connects TRBV6-1 to TRBJ1-4; 9 bases agree with TRBD1. Germline CDR1 and CDR2: MNHNS and SASEGT. CDR3 length equals 14 residues. Trimming took 6 bases from V and 7 from J; bases not matched to a gene: 6. The CDR3 protein is CASRGTGSGEKLFF. CDR3 coding DNA: TGTGCCAGCAGAGGGACAGGGTCGGGTGAAAAACTGTTTTTT.

The V gene is TRBV7-9, the J gene TRBJ1-1, with 9 positions matching TRBD1. CDR3 length equals 14 residues. Germline loops: CDR1 SEHNR, CDR2 FQNEAQ (reference sequence). With V trimmed by 4 bases and J by 3 bases, 3 bases remained unmatched. CDR3: CASSWGTGYTEAFF. The CDR3 bases are TGTGCCAGCAGCTGGGGGACAGGGTACACTGAAGCTTTCTTT.

This sequence joins TRBV4-3 and TRBJ2-7, with 15 positions matching TRBD2. J was trimmed by 4 bases and V by 0 bases; bases with no gene match: 4. This CDR3 region has 17 residues. Germline CDR1 reads LGHNA; CDR2 reads YSLEER. In DNA form, the CDR3 reads TGCGCCAGCAGCCAAGAGCGCGGGACTAGCGGGAGGTACGAGCAGTACTTC. Its protein is CASSQERGTSGRYEQYF.

This clone appeared a few times. The chain employs TRBV7-6 and TRBJ2-3; D perhaps matches TRBD1 (5 bases). The V gene's germline CDR1 is SGHVS and CDR2 FNYEAQ. The V gene lost 6 bases and the J gene lost 4 bases, with 17 bases spanning the gap. The CDR3 has 15 residues. The CDR3 loop is CASSLWGLDADTQYF. CDR3 bases: TGTGCCAGCAGTCTTTGGGGCCTAGACGCAGATACGCAGTATTTT.

This chain connects TRBV11-2 to TRBJ2-5; possibly TRBD2 for D (5 bases). CDR1 is SGHAT and CDR2 is FQNNGV in the germline V gene. This CDR3 is 11 amino acids long. V was clipped by 4 bases and J by 9 bases, with 9 bases between them. CDR3 in DNA: TGTGCCAGCAGCTCAGCCGGGGCCCAGTACTTC. Encoded protein: CASSSAGAQYF.

The chain employs TRBV28 and TRBJ2-7; D not resolved. From germline, CDR1 is MDHEN and CDR2 SYDVKM. The CDR3 has 15 residues. Trimming stripped 6 bases from V and 3 bases from J, with 18 bases between. The CDR3 DNA sequence: TGTGCCAGCAGACCAGACCCTAGGGCAGGCTACGAGCAGTACTTC. Encoded protein: CASRPDPRAGYEQYF.

This chain links TRBV6-5 with TRBJ2-7, with 8 bases aligning to TRBD1. After removal of 6 bases from V and 3 bases from J, the junction contained 10 bases not matched to a gene. The germline V gene has CDR1 MNHEY and CDR2 SVGAGI. CDR3 size: 15 residues. CDR3 residues: CASSPAYGQGYEQYF. The CDR3 DNA follows: TGTGCCAGCAGCCCGGCTTACGGACAGGGCTACGAGCAGTACTTC.

The chain employs TRBV11-3 and TRBJ1-5; D remains unclear. There are 12 residues in the CDR3. The V and J ends lost 4 bases and 7 bases respectively, with 8 bases between them. Germline loops: CDR1 SGHNT, CDR2 YENEEA. This CDR3 reads CASSSTGQPQHF. The CDR3 coding sequence is TGTGCCAGCAGCTCTACGGGGCAGCCCCAGCATTTT. Together with reference TRBV11-3 and TRBJ1-5, the CDR3 gives the full variable domain: EAGVVQSPRYKIIEKKQPVAFWCNPISGHNTLYWYLQNLGQGPELLIRYENEEAVDDSQLPKDRFSAERLKGVDSTLKIQPAELGDSAVYLCASSSTGQPQHFGDGTRLSIL.

This chain links TRBV5-1 with TRBJ2-7; D perhaps matches TRBD2 (6 bases). The CDR3 contains 15 residues. CDR1 is SGHRS and CDR2 is YFSETQ in the germline V gene. V dropped 0 bases and J dropped 4 bases, with 14 bases sitting between them. The DNA of the CDR3 is TGCGCCAGCAGCTTGGACACGGGAGAGATTTACGAGCAGTACTTC. Its protein is CASSLDTGEIYEQYF.

V is TRBV2 and J is TRBJ2-2; D call uncertain. Germline V gene lookup returns CDR1 SNHLY and CDR2 FYNNEI. With 7 bases removed from V and 0 bases from J, the gap between germline ends came to 9 bases. The CDR3 length is 14 residues. The CDR3, as DNA: TGTGCCAGCAATAGGGTTCCGAACACCGGGGAGCTGTTTTTT. Translating it yields CASNRVPNTGELFF.

The chain carries TRBV11-2 and TRBJ2-3; D unclear. Trimming left V 6 bases short and J 2 bases short, with 9 bases between. The CDR3 consists of 13 residues. Germline CDR1 reads SGHAT; CDR2 reads FQNNGV. This CDR3 is CASSRLDTDTQYF. The CDR3 bases are TGTGCCAGCAGTCGACTCGACACAGATACGCAGTATTTT. The full variable domain, in which reference TRBV11-2 and TRBJ2-3 provide the parts outside the CDR3, is EAGVAQSPRYKIIEKRQSVAFWCNPISGHATLYWYQQILGQGPKLLIQFQNNGVVDDSQLPKDRFSAERLKGVDSTLKIQPAKLEDSAVYLCASSRLDTDTQYFGPGTRLTVL.

This clone turned up a few times. The chain carries TRBV14 and TRBJ2-1; D call uncertain. This CDR3 spans 15 amino acids. V lost 0 bases and J 4 bases, leaving 10 bases between the germline ends. Germline-derived CDR1 and CDR2 are SGHDN and FVKESK. DNA for the CDR3: TGTGCCAGCAGCCAAGATGGTAGGCCGTACAATGAGCAGTTCTTC. It translates to CASSQDGRPYNEQFF.

In this sample, this clone turned up a few times. This rearrangement joins TRBV4-1 to TRBJ1-1; TRBD1 aligns across 7 bases. CDR3 size: 14 residues. CDR1 and CDR2 from the germline V gene are MGHRA and YSYEKL. The ends lost 4 bases at V and 5 bases at J; junction bases unmatched: 7. The CDR3 here is CASSPHRGGTEAFF. The CDR3 DNA follows: TGCGCCAGCAGCCCCCACAGGGGTGGGACTGAAGCTTTCTTT.

V and J are TRBV7-9 and TRBJ1-2; 7 bases align to TRBD1. The CDR3 has 15 residues. CDR1 is SEHNR, CDR2 FQNEAQ, per germline (reference sequence). V shed 1 base, J shed 4 bases, and the junction held 6 bases outside the gene matches. The CDR3 nucleotides are TGTGCCAGCAGCTTAGGAGGGGGCGTCTTCTATGGCTACACCTTC. This gives the protein CASSLGGGVFYGYTF.

V is TRBV6-5 and J is TRBJ1-1; 7 bases fit TRBD1. V shed 0 bases, J shed 13 bases, and the junction held 2 bases outside the gene matches. The CDR3 is made up of 11 amino acids. Germline V gene lookup returns CDR1 MNHEY and CDR2 SVGAGI. The CDR3 DNA reads TGTGCCAGCAGTTACTCGGGACAGTATTTCTTT. Translation gives CASSYSGQYFF.

The rearrangement uses TRBV7-2 and TRBJ2-5, with no clear D. V was clipped by 5 bases and J by 3 bases, with 10 bases between them. The CDR3 sequence is 13 residues long. CDR1 is SGHTA, CDR2 FQGNSA, per germline. The CDR3 region has the DNA TGTGCCAGCAGCCCCCGTTTGGAAGAGACCCAGTACTTC. It yields the protein CASSPRLEETQYF.

The rearrangement links TRBV4-2 to TRBJ1-1; a possible D gene is TRBD1 (5 bases). Germline V gene data show CDR1 as LGHNA and CDR2 as YNFKEQ. The CDR3 contains 12 residues. With 9 bases removed from V and 10 bases from J, the gap between germline ends came to 18 bases. The CDR3 nucleotides read TGTGCCAGTTCTGACTGGGGCAGGGTAGCTTTCTTT. Its translation: CASSDWGRVAFF.

This chain joins TRBV29-1 and TRBJ2-1; possible D gene TRBD1, 6 bases. V gave up 4 bases and J gave up 2 bases, with 12 bases separating them. CDR1 is SQVTM, CDR2 ANQGSEA, per germline. The CDR3 totals 14 residues. CDR3 protein: CSVGQVGPYNEQFF. In DNA form, the CDR3 reads TGCAGCGTTGGACAGGTAGGGCCCTACAATGAGCAGTTCTTC.

V is TRBV11-3 and J is TRBJ2-5; D is possibly TRBD1 (6 bases). Germline V lookup: CDR1 SGHNT, CDR2 YENEEA. The V gene lost 1 base and the J gene lost 2 bases, with 11 bases spanning the gap. The CDR3 runs 15 residues. DNA for the CDR3: TGTGCCAGCAGCTTAGGACAGGCGACACAAGAGACCCAGTACTTC. It yields the protein CASSLGQATQETQYF.

This chain uses TRBV6-4 with TRBJ2-2; D might be TRBD1 (5 bases). V was trimmed by 8 bases and J by 0 bases, leaving 16 bases between them. The CDR3 has 16 residues. Germline V lookup: CDR1 MRHNA, CDR2 SNTAGT. The CDR3 DNA reads as TGTGCCAGCCCCCCAAGGTTGGGGCCGAACACCGGGGAGCTGTTTTTT. Protein sequence: CASPPRLGPNTGELFF.